The 5 T cell receptor beta chains presented below share a single source sample, sequenced in a study of shared clonotypes between healthy human individuals. Sequenced by immunoSEQ multiplex PCR; TCRdb stores in-frame clones only, minus some. The profile shows 2 million to 2.5 million clones, around 93% of them singletons. The sample comprised naive CD4+ T cells from PBMCs. Subset meaning: CD45RA+ positively selected. These receptors were obtained from a man younger than 35 in good health. Some clones in this sample may be carry-over from other donors' samples.

The CDR3 loop is CASTSRDRGFYQPQHF. In DNA form, the CDR3 reads TGTGCCAGTACCTCCCGGGACAGGGGTTTTTATCAGCCCCAGCATTTT. The chain uses TRBV19 and TRBJ1-5; 10 bases agree with TRBD1. The V gene's germline CDR1 is LNHDA and CDR2 SQIVND (reference sequence). Germline trimming cut 7 bases from V and 5 bases from J; bases unmatched to any gene: 11. This CDR3 contains 16 residues.

Turning to this clone: The same CDR3 also results from other DNA sequences found in this sample. DNA of the CDR3: TGTGCCAGCTCGCCTACTAGCGGGGGCACAGATACGCAGTATTTT. Amino acid sequence: CASSPTSGGTDTQYF. The chain has TRBV18 and TRBJ2-3; 10 bases are shared with TRBD2. Germline V gives CDR1 KGHSH, CDR2 LQKENI. The CDR3 spans 15 residues. Losses at the gene ends were 6 bases for V and 1 base for J; bases not matched to a gene: 4.

The rearrangement links TRBV6-1 to TRBJ2-3; 12 bases line up with TRBD2. CDR3 length: 16 residues. Looked up from germline, CDR1 is MNHNS and CDR2 is SASEGT. With V trimmed by 6 bases and J by 6 bases, 10 bases remained unmatched. The CDR3 sequence is CASRERLAGVWDTQYF. The DNA of the CDR3 is TGTGCCAGCAGGGAAAGACTAGCGGGAGTCTGGGATACGCAGTATTTT.

The chain couples TRBV5-4 to TRBJ2-1; the D gene could be TRBD1 or TRBD2 (5 bases each). This CDR3 has 14 amino acids. Germline-derived CDR1 and CDR2 are SGHNT and YYREEE (reference sequence). V lost 2 bases and J lost 5, with 11 bases in between. The CDR3 protein is CASSFSGTDNEQFF. CDR3 in DNA: TGTGCCAGCAGCTTCTCCGGGACCGACAATGAGCAGTTCTTC.

The CDR3, as DNA: TGTGCCAGCCAACTACAAATGAACACTGAAGCTTTCTTT. Translating gives CASQLQMNTEAFF. The chain recombines TRBV14 with TRBJ1-1, with D unclear. The CDR3 has 13 residues. With 8 bases removed from V and 0 bases from J, the gap between germline ends came to 10 bases. Looked up from germline, CDR1 is SGHDN and CDR2 is FVKESK.